This T cell receptor beta chain was obtained from a study of cytomegalovirus exposure and HLA in healthy donors. Looking at the study overall: Earlier sequencing of 150 million to 200 million T cells yielded around 120 million unique TCR beta sequences. Findings and limits, study-wide: The productive fraction for most TCR beta V segments was about 87% or about 30% in an earlier analysis. As was reported, the classifier diagnosed cytomegalovirus status with high specificity and sensitivity. Equally common other TCR beta chains were less clonally expanded than HLA-associated ones, a later analysis found.

PCR used 60 Vbeta primers and 13 Jbeta primers. The protocol was immunoSEQ multiplex PCR, while the TCRdb copy is restricted to in-frame clones and leaves out a portion. The sample includes some 170,000 clones, roughly 81% of them seen just once. For this clone: Its antigen is still unknown.

This TCR was recovered from a woman aged 50 to 60 in good health and CMV-seronegative. Source material: PBMCs.

CDR3 nucleotide sequence: TGTGCCAGCAGCTTCTCCAAGGGGACAGGTGTTAATGAGCAGTTCTTC. It codes for CASSFSKGTGVNEQFF. This chain connects TRBV7-9 to TRBJ2-1; 8 bases are a match to TRBD1. The germline V gene has CDR1 SEHNR and CDR2 FQNEAQ (reference sequence). The J segment lost 7 bases and the V segment lost 3 bases, leaving 11 bases of the junction unmatched. The CDR3 runs 16 residues.